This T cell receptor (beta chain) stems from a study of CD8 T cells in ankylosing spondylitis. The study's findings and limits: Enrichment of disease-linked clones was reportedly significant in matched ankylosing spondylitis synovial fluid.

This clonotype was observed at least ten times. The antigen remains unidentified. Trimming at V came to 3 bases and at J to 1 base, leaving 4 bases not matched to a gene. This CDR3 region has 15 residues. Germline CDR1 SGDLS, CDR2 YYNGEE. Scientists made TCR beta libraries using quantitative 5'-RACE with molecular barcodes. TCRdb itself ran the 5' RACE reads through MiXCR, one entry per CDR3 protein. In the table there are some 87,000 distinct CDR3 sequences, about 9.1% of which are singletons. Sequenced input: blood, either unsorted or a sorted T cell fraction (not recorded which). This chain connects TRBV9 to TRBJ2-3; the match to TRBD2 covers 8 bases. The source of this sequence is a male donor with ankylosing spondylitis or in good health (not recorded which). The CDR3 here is CASSDPGGGTDTQYF. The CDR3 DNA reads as TGTGCCAGCAGCGATCCCGGGGGGGGCACAGATACGCAGTATTTT.